This entry lists 9 T cell receptor beta chains sequenced from one sample in a study of blood T cell repertoires in COVID-19. Profiled with immunoSEQ multiplex PCR; TCRdb holds only in-frame clones, not every one. This table has around 180,000 clones, approximately 78% appearing once. Sequencing was done on a sample of peripheral blood. All receptors derive from a woman aged 80 or over with COVID-19, enrolled during active disease.

The J gene is TRBJ2-5, the V gene TRBV5-5, with 11 positions matching TRBD1. This CDR3 is 16 amino acids long. V gave up 0 bases and J gave up 7 bases; unmatched junction bases: 8. Germline V CDR1 and CDR2: SGHKS, YYEKEE (reference sequence). CDR3 DNA sequence: TGTGCCAGCAGCTTGGCGTCGGGACAGGGGGGGAGGACCCAGTACTTC. It yields the protein CASSLASGQGGRTQYF.

This clone was picked up one time. The rearrangement links TRBV30 to TRBJ1-2; no clear D gene. Per germline, CDR1 GTSNPN and CDR2 SVGIG (reference sequence). V was cut by 2 bases and J by 7 bases, with 11 bases left in between. CDR3 length equals 12 residues. The CDR3 nucleotides read TGTGCCTGGAGTCCAGGCTCTGGTGGCTACACCTTC. It yields the protein CAWSPGSGGYTF.

The chain links TRBV2 to TRBJ2-5; 10 positions agree with TRBD1. The trim removed 5 bases at V and 5 bases at J, leaving 5 bases unmatched. Germline CDR1 reads SNHLY; CDR2 reads FYNNEI. The CDR3 covers 14 residues. CDR3: CASSRGQGGETQYF. The CDR3, as DNA: TGTGCCAGCAGTCGTGGACAGGGGGGGGAGACCCAGTACTTC.

The rearrangement uses TRBV7-2 and TRBJ1-3; no definite D call. Per germline, CDR1 SGHTA and CDR2 FQGNSA. With 5 bases removed from V and 0 bases from J, the gap between germline ends came to 8 bases. CDR3 length equals 14 residues. CDR3 amino acids: CASSLQVSGNTIYF. DNA of the CDR3: TGTGCCAGCAGCCTGCAGGTCTCTGGAAACACCATATATTTT.

The chain combines TRBV19 with TRBJ2-7; 9 nucleotides agree with TRBD2. J gave up 6 bases and V 5 bases, and 8 bases lay outside the gene matches. Germline V CDR1 and CDR2: LNHDA, SQIVND (reference sequence). The CDR3 totals 14 residues. CDR3 sequence reads: CASSFSGRTSEQYF. DNA of the CDR3: TGTGCCAGTAGTTTTAGCGGGAGAACCTCCGAGCAGTACTTC. Complete variable domain (other parts from reference TRBV19 and TRBJ2-7): DGGITQSPKYLFRKEGQNVTLSCEQNLNHDAMYWYRQDPGQGLRLIYYSQIVNDFQKGDIAEGYSVSREKKESFPLTVTSAQKNPTAFYLCASSFSGRTSEQYFGPGTRLTVT.

In the case of this clone: Other DNA sequences of this sample code for an identical CDR3. V usage is TRBV6-5 and J usage is TRBJ1-6; D gene uncertain. Germline CDR1 is MNHEY and CDR2 is SVGAGI. V shed 2 bases and J shed 0 bases, with 8 bases lying between them. The CDR3 consists of 16 residues. CDR3 nucleotides: TGTGCCAGCAGTTACAGAGGGAGCTCCTATAATTCACCCCTCCACTTT. This codes for CASSYRGSSYNSPLHF.

This clone came up once. The genes are TRBV6-2 or TRBV6-3 and TRBJ2-1, with D maybe TRBD2 (5 bases). This CDR3 region has 14 residues. CDR1 is MNHEY, CDR2 SVGEGT, per germline. V gave up 2 bases and J gave up 3 bases, with 8 bases separating them. CDR3 DNA sequence: TGTGCCAGCAGTTACGCGGGTGGCTACAATGAGCAGTTCTTC. Translating gives CASSYAGGYNEQFF.

This sequence joins TRBV7-9 and TRBJ1-2, with a possible D match to TRBD1 (6 bases). V was trimmed by 2 bases and J by 8 bases, leaving 9 bases between them. Germline-derived CDR1 and CDR2 are SEHNR and FQNEAQ (reference sequence). The CDR3 is 12 amino acids. This chain's CDR3 is CASSLTGFGYTF. CDR3 sequence (DNA): TGTGCCAGCAGCTTAACAGGGTTCGGCTACACCTTC.

The rearrangement uses TRBV2 and TRBJ1-6; TRBD1 agrees at 8 bases. This CDR3 has 15 residues. The V gene's germline CDR1 is SNHLY and CDR2 FYNNEI. With 3 bases clipped from V and 8 bases from J, the junction kept 6 bases outside the gene matches. CDR3 coding DNA: TGTGCCAGCAGTGAGGAGACAGGGGATTATTCACCCCTCCACTTT. It yields the protein CASSEETGDYSPLHF.